Listed below are T cell receptor beta chains from one sample, sequenced in a study of T cell responses to AZD1222 COVID-19 vaccine. Generated by immunoSEQ multiplex PCR, the TCRdb table keeps only in-frame clones and is missing some. The sample shows over 120,000 clones, 92% of them seen only once. The sequences come from peripheral blood, collected 28 days after the second AZD1222 dose. All receptors derive from an adult who received the AZD1222 COVID-19 vaccine. Both conserved end residues are part of each CDR3. Each record gives: D gene, J gene, clone size, V gene, CDR3 DNA, CDR3 protein. The D gene is left open where the match is weak. Not all rows give a size; the values are once, few, many and, for expanded clones, a class.

.,TRBJ2-1,.,TRBV7-2,TGTGCCAGCAGCCCGAGGGGGGGACTGTACAATGAGCAGTTCTTC,CASSPRGGLYNEQFF
TRBD1,TRBJ1-2,.,TRBV27,TGTGCCAGCAGTTTCGGACAGGGAGATGGCTACACCTTC,CASSFGQGDGYTF
.,TRBJ1-1,.,TRBV28,TGTGCCAGCACCGCACCCTTTAACACTGAAGCTTTCTTT,CASTAPFNTEAFF
TRBD2,TRBJ2-2,.,TRBV5-1,TGCGCCAGCAGCTTGGTTAGCGGGAGGGACACCGGGGAGCTGTTTTTT,CASSLVSGRDTGELFF
.,TRBJ2-2,.,TRBV19,TGTGCCAGTAGATTGGACGACAACACCGGGGAGCTGTTTTTT,CASRLDDNTGELFF
.,TRBJ1-1,few,TRBV5-1,TGCGCCAGCACCCCAGGGAGCGGGAACACTGAAGCTTTCTTT,CASTPGSGNTEAFF
.,TRBJ2-1,.,TRBV27,TGTGCCAGCAGCCTGGGCTCCTACAATGAGCAGTTCTTC,CASSLGSYNEQFF
TRBD1,TRBJ2-2,.,TRBV9,TGTGCCAGCAGCCAGTATACGACAGGGGCCGGGGAGCTGTTTTTT,CASSQYTTGAGELFF
TRBD1,TRBJ1-4,.,TRBV9,TGTGCCAGCAGCGTAGGGGGACAGGGTAATGAAAAACTGTTTTTT,CASSVGGQGNEKLFF
TRBD1,TRBJ1-5,.,TRBV27,TGTGCCAGCGGGGGGACAGTTAGCAATCAGCCCCAGCATTTT,CASGGTVSNQPQHF
.,TRBJ1-1,.,TRBV5-8,TGTGCCAGCAGATCCTATAACACTGAAGCTTTCTTT,CASRSYNTEAFF
.,TRBJ1-1,.,TRBV7-9,TGTGCCAGCGCCACCGTCATGAACACTGAAGCTTTCTTT,CASATVMNTEAFF
.,TRBJ2-5,.,TRBV5-4,TGTGCCAGCAGCCCACCGCCCGGGCAGGGGTCCCAAGAGACCCAGTACTTC,CASSPPPGQGSQETQYF
TRBD2,TRBJ2-2,.,TRBV25-1,TGTGCCAGCAGTGTACTAGCGGGAGGAAGGGGGGAGCTGTTTTTT,CASSVLAGGRGELFF
TRBD2,TRBJ2-1,.,TRBV24-1,TGTGCCACCAGTGACCCGGGACTAGCGGGAGGGCTTCATGAGCAGTTCTTC,CATSDPGLAGGLHEQFF
TRBD1,TRBJ1-1,.,TRBV19,TGTGCCAGTAGTATACCTCGACAGGGGGCGACTGAAGCTTTCTTT,CASSIPRQGATEAFF
.,TRBJ1-2,.,TRBV5-6,TGTGCCAGCAGCCACGACAGGAACTATGGCTACACCTTC,CASSHDRNYGYTF
.,TRBJ1-5,.,TRBV28,TGTGCCAGCAGTTCACAAGGGCGGGGATCGGCTCAGCCCCAGCATTTT,CASSSQGRGSAQPQHF
.,TRBJ1-1,.,TRBV7-9,TGTGCCAGCAGCCTGAACAGGGTTGACACTGAAGCTTTCTTT,CASSLNRVDTEAFF
TRBD1,TRBJ2-1,few,TRBV7-9,TGTGCCAGCAGCCTGGGACAGGGGAGAGGGTACAATGAGCAGTTCTTC,CASSLGQGRGYNEQFF
.,TRBJ2-3,once,TRBV19,TGTGCCAGTAGTATAATTCTAGGGGCTAGCACAGATACGCAGTATTTT,CASSIILGASTDTQYF
.,TRBJ2-7,.,TRBV27,TGTGCCAGCGCCCCGGGGGGACGGCAAGGGGGCAAGCAGTACTTC,CASAPGGRQGGKQYF
.,TRBJ1-5,.,TRBV6-5,TGTGCCAGCTCATCCACATATAATCAGCCCCAGCATTTT,CASSSTYNQPQHF
.,TRBJ1-1,.,TRBV7-9,TGTGCCAGCAGCTTAATGGACTCTGAAGCTTTCTTT,CASSLMDSEAFF
.,TRBJ2-1,.,TRBV19,TGTGCCAGTAGTCCGGACTACAATGAGCAGTTCTTC,CASSPDYNEQFF
TRBD1,TRBJ1-1,.,TRBV5-4,TGTGCCAGCAGCTTGAACAGGGGAAACACTGAAGCTTTCTTT,CASSLNRGNTEAFF
.,TRBJ1-6,.,TRBV14,TGTGCCAGCAGCCTCTGCATTTATTGGCGGAGGAATTCACCCCTCCACTTT,CASSLCIYWRRNSPLHF
.,TRBJ1-1,.,TRBV4-3,TGCGCCAGCAGCCAAGATGGGGACACTGAAGCTTTCTTT,CASSQDGDTEAFF
.,TRBJ1-2,.,TRBV6-5,TGTGCCAGCAGTTACTCACCAGCAGACTATGGCTACACCTTC,CASSYSPADYGYTF
TRBD2,TRBJ2-1,.,TRBV4-2,TGTGCCAGCAGCCAAGAGACTAGCGGGCGGGACAATGAGCAGTTCTTC,CASSQETSGRDNEQFF
.,TRBJ1-2,.,TRBV18,TGTGCCAGCTCACCACTCGACAGTCCCTATGGCTACACCTTC,CASSPLDSPYGYTF
.,TRBJ1-1,.,TRBV9,TGTGCCAGCAGCCTCCGGGCCACTCATGCAGGGGACACTGAAGCTTTCTTT,CASSLRATHAGDTEAFF
.,TRBJ2-6,.,TRBV30,TGTGCCTGGAGTGAGGGGAGCTCTGGGGCCAACGTCCTGACTTTC,CAWSEGSSGANVLTF
TRBD2,TRBJ2-1,.,TRBV6-2/TRBV6-3,TGTGCCAGCAGTTATGCATTCCACGGGGGACTAGCGGTAAATGAGCAGTTCTTC,CASSYAFHGGLAVNEQFF
.,TRBJ2-1,.,TRBV7-2,TGTGCCAGCAGCGAGCAGTCAAGCTCCTACAATGAGCAGTTCTTC,CASSEQSSSYNEQFF
TRBD2,TRBJ2-1,.,TRBV4-3,TGCGCCAGCAGCCCCCTAGCGGGAAATGAGCAGTTCTTC,CASSPLAGNEQFF
TRBD2,TRBJ2-3,.,TRBV19,TGTGCCAGTAGTATGCTCCTGGGACTAGGCCCAGATACGCAGTATTTT,CASSMLLGLGPDTQYF
TRBD2,TRBJ2-1,.,TRBV24-1,TGTGCCACCAGTGACATACTAGCGGGAGTCCCTCCTCGCTACAATGAGCAGTTCTTC,CATSDILAGVPPRYNEQFF